This is a list of T cell receptor beta chains from one sample in a study of CXCR3-negative and CXCR3-positive naive CD8 T cells. TCRdb re-called the 5' RACE reads and catalogs CDR3 proteins one per entry, DNA excluded. Its table lists more than 80,000 distinct CDR3 sequences. The sequenced material came from naive CXCR3+ CD8+ T cells from blood. The receptors derive from a human donor in good health. Some clones in this sample may be carry-over from other donors' samples. CDR3s include the opening cysteine and the closing phenylalanine or tryptophan.

v_call: TRBV28
j_call: TRBJ2-1
cdr3_length: 15
cdr3_aa: CASSLFGASGNEQFF

v_call: TRBV20-1
j_call: TRBJ1-1
cdr3_length: 13
cdr3_aa: CSATLGRHTEAFF

v_call: TRBV4-3
j_call: TRBJ1-1
cdr3_length: 18
cdr3_aa: CASSQGTPIEGADTEAFF

v_call: TRBV29-1
j_call: TRBJ2-7
cdr3_length: 13
cdr3_aa: CSVIEDYTYEQYF

v_call: TRBV6-5
j_call: TRBJ2-1
cdr3_length: 13
cdr3_aa: CASSYSGAGGQFF

v_call: TRBV27
j_call: TRBJ1-2
cdr3_length: 14
cdr3_aa: CASSLSGTGERYTF

v_call: TRBV9
j_call: TRBJ1-5
cdr3_length: 14
cdr3_aa: CASSVGSNRGPQHF

v_call: TRBV25-1
j_call: TRBJ1-5
cdr3_length: 14
cdr3_aa: CASSEWASNQPQHF

v_call: TRBV24-1
j_call: TRBJ2-5
cdr3_length: 13
cdr3_aa: CATSEASQETQYF

v_call: TRBV4-1
j_call: TRBJ1-4
cdr3_length: 15
cdr3_aa: CASSPAPGPNEKLFF

v_call: TRBV5-1
j_call: TRBJ2-3
cdr3_length: 15
cdr3_aa: CASSLAGGPSDTQYF

v_call: TRBV10-3
j_call: TRBJ2-7
cdr3_length: 13
cdr3_aa: CAISELAEYEQYF

v_call: TRBV12-3/TRBV12-4
j_call: TRBJ2-3
cdr3_length: 14
cdr3_aa: CASSLGGVADTQYF

v_call: TRBV19
j_call: TRBJ1-1
cdr3_length: 15
cdr3_aa: CASSSTGTGFDEAFF

v_call: TRBV7-9
j_call: TRBJ2-7
cdr3_length: 12
cdr3_aa: CASSLFGSEQYF

v_call: TRBV20-1
j_call: TRBJ1-4
cdr3_length: 16
cdr3_aa: CSARAAGTTTNEKLFF

v_call: TRBV9
j_call: TRBJ1-3
cdr3_length: 13
cdr3_aa: CASSGQAGNTIYF

v_call: TRBV20-1
j_call: TRBJ2-1
cdr3_length: 17
cdr3_aa: CSARDNLAGARYNEQFF

v_call: TRBV15
j_call: TRBJ2-3
cdr3_length: 14
cdr3_aa: CATSRDRATDTQYF

v_call: TRBV7-8
j_call: TRBJ2-3
cdr3_length: 14
cdr3_aa: CATGDRLLTDTQYF

v_call: TRBV4-2
j_call: TRBJ2-1
cdr3_length: 14
cdr3_aa: CASSQWTSGNEQFF

v_call: TRBV3-1
j_call: TRBJ2-5
cdr3_length: 17
cdr3_aa: CASSQEQGRRLRETQYF

v_call: TRBV28
j_call: TRBJ2-7
cdr3_length: 15
cdr3_aa: CASSPRTSGKSEQYF

v_call: TRBV25-1
j_call: TRBJ1-1
cdr3_length: 12
cdr3_aa: CASSEGGTEAFF

v_call: TRBV5-1
j_call: TRBJ2-1
cdr3_length: 12
cdr3_aa: CASSLALPEQFF

v_call: TRBV20-1
j_call: TRBJ2-1
cdr3_length: 12
cdr3_aa: CSATPLGNEQFF

v_call: TRBV7-3
j_call: TRBJ2-3
cdr3_length: 13
cdr3_aa: CASSSGHTDTQYF

v_call: TRBV27
j_call: TRBJ2-6
cdr3_length: 16
cdr3_aa: CASSFLSLSGANVLTF

v_call: TRBV20-1
j_call: TRBJ2-7
cdr3_length: 18
cdr3_aa: CSATRRGTSGYEMPEQYF

v_call: TRBV20-1
j_call: TRBJ2-7
cdr3_length: 15
cdr3_aa: CSARDTAGRDYEQYF

v_call: TRBV7-9
j_call: TRBJ2-5
cdr3_length: 14
cdr3_aa: CASSHDRDQETQYF

v_call: TRBV29-1
j_call: TRBJ2-7
cdr3_length: 11
cdr3_aa: CSVRLSYEQYF

v_call: TRBV6-2/TRBV6-3
j_call: TRBJ1-5
cdr3_length: 16
cdr3_aa: CASSFPRRGLSEPQHF

v_call: TRBV28
j_call: TRBJ1-1
cdr3_length: 18
cdr3_aa: CASSLSARHGHMNTEAFF

v_call: TRBV5-6
j_call: TRBJ2-2
cdr3_length: 14
cdr3_aa: CASSLDWDTGELFF

v_call: TRBV29-1
j_call: TRBJ2-2
cdr3_length: 16
cdr3_aa: CSVLLTSGSPKGELFF

v_call: TRBV5-1
j_call: TRBJ2-1
cdr3_length: 13
cdr3_aa: CASSGTDYNEQFF

v_call: TRBV29-1
j_call: TRBJ2-1
cdr3_length: 16
cdr3_aa: CSVEEIRGSSYNEQFF

v_call: TRBV7-7
j_call: TRBJ2-5
cdr3_length: 15
cdr3_aa: CASSYGTGDQETQYF

v_call: TRBV2
j_call: TRBJ1-1
cdr3_length: 11
cdr3_aa: CANGGPTEAFF

v_call: TRBV27
j_call: TRBJ1-1
cdr3_length: 15
cdr3_aa: CASSLYTGGSTEAFF

v_call: TRBV7-9
j_call: TRBJ2-1
cdr3_length: 15
cdr3_aa: CASSPRVAASNEQFF

v_call: TRBV9
j_call: TRBJ1-3
cdr3_length: 16
cdr3_aa: CASSVDLGNSGNTIYF

v_call: TRBV4-1
j_call: TRBJ1-4
cdr3_length: 15
cdr3_aa: CASSQEGATDEKLFF

v_call: TRBV5-1
j_call: TRBJ1-2
cdr3_length: 16
cdr3_aa: CASSSRTGDDQEGYTF

v_call: TRBV20-1
j_call: TRBJ2-1
cdr3_length: 15
cdr3_aa: CSAGTSGGALGEQFF